This T cell receptor beta chain is drawn from a study of Ad26.COV2.S vaccination and SARS-CoV-2 variants. Germline assignment: CDR1 SGDLS and CDR2 YYNGEE. The CDR3 extends over 16 amino acids. Germline trimming cut 0 bases from V and 0 bases from J; bases unmatched to any gene: 3. Repertoires were generated with immunoSEQ multiplex PCR, while TCRdb's copy carries only in-frame clones and drops some. The sample lists a few hundred thousand clones, about nine tenths occurring once. Documented treatment: around 19 received Ad26.COV2.S at low or high dose, single or two shots; a few received placebo; per-sample allocation not given. The samples date from day 63 after the first vaccine or placebo injection.

The TCR comes from a person aged 18-60 years who received the Ad26.COV2.S COVID-19 vaccine or a placebo. The chain recombines TRBV9 with TRBJ2-3; 8 nucleotides align to TRBD1. The sample here was peripheral blood, taken in a trial of Ad26.COV2.S vaccine versus placebo. The CDR3 nucleotides read TGTGCCAGCAGCGTAGACGGACAGGGAAGCACAGATACGCAGTATTTT. This codes for CASSVDGQGSTDTQYF.